These 12 T cell receptor beta chains were sequenced from one sample in a study of beta chain features in type 1 diabetes. The entirety of the isolated RNA underwent reverse transcription, so expressed TCRB transcripts were sequenced. TCRdb keeps only in-frame clones here, not all; method: immunoSEQ multiplex PCR. The data contain about 900,000 clones, 17% of them singletons. The material sequenced was naive CD4+ T cells from blood. The receptors derive from a woman aged 18-29 years in good health.

This chain joins TRBV6-1 and TRBJ1-5; no reliable D call. The CDR3 extends over 12 amino acids. V was shortened by 5 bases and J by 6 bases, with 8 bases between the two germline ends. Looked up from germline, CDR1 is MNHNS and CDR2 is SASEGT. CDR3 residues: CASSTGPQPQHF. The CDR3 DNA is TGTGCCAGCAGTACCGGGCCTCAGCCCCAGCATTTT.

This clone was observed a few times. The chain carries TRBV7-2 and TRBJ1-1; perhaps TRBD1 as D (5 bases). This CDR3 region has 15 residues. The V and J ends lost 1 base and 1 base respectively, with 10 bases between them. CDR1 is SGHTA and CDR2 is FQGNSA in the germline V gene. CDR3 sequence reads: CASSLGQRRNTEAFF. The DNA of the CDR3 is TGTGCCAGCAGCTTAGGACAGCGAAGGAACACTGAAGCTTTCTTT.

This clone was counted a few times. This chain links TRBV19 with TRBJ2-1; no clear D. Germline V gene lookup returns CDR1 LNHDA and CDR2 SQIVND (reference sequence). Deletions cut 5 bases from V and 6 bases from J, with 14 bases between. The CDR3 extends over 14 amino acids. The CDR3 spells CASSPTATTNEQFF. CDR3 nucleotide sequence: TGTGCCAGTAGTCCAACGGCCACAACCAATGAGCAGTTCTTC.

This clone has more than one count but fewer than ten. The CDR3 bases are TGTGCCAGCAGTCGGTACGGGAGTTGGGACAATGAGCAGTTCTTC. It codes for CASSRYGSWDNEQFF. The genes are TRBV2 and TRBJ2-1, with D perhaps matching TRBD2 (6 bases). The CDR3 is made up of 15 amino acids. V was cut by 5 bases and J by 5 bases, with 16 bases left in between. The germline gives CDR1 SNHLY, CDR2 FYNNEI.

This clone has only a few counts. Here the CDR3 reads CASSSAGTGGVGELFF. The CDR3 nucleotides are TGTGCCAGCAGTTCCGCCGGGACAGGGGGTGTCGGGGAGCTGTTTTTT. The chain recombines TRBV11-2 with TRBJ2-2; 11 bases fit TRBD1. Germline loops: CDR1 SGHAT, CDR2 FQNNGV. This CDR3 spans 16 amino acids. J gave up 7 bases and V 6 bases, and 10 bases lay outside the gene matches.

The rearrangement uses TRBV29-1 and TRBJ2-1; TRBD2 aligns across 8 bases. J lost 4 bases, V lost 7 bases, and 9 bases had no gene match. The CDR3 has 14 residues. The V gene's germline CDR1 is SQVTM and CDR2 ANQGSEA. This CDR3 is CSGGGASGYNEQFF. Written as DNA, the CDR3 is TGCAGCGGAGGGGGGGCTAGCGGGTACAATGAGCAGTTCTTC.

The CDR3 bases are TGTGCCAGCAGTCGTCCTGTATTGAACACCGGGGAGCTGTTTTTT. It is translated as CASSRPVLNTGELFF. The V gene is TRBV28, the J gene TRBJ2-2, with D unclear. Between the trimmed V and J ends, which lost 5 bases and 1 base, there was a span of 11 bases. The CDR3 covers 15 residues. Germline CDR1 MDHEN, CDR2 SYDVKM.

A few counts support this clone. V is TRBV9 and J is TRBJ2-1; D is unclear. Germline V gene data show CDR1 as SGDLS and CDR2 as YYNGEE. The CDR3 covers 14 residues. With 4 bases removed from V and 3 bases from J, the gap between germline ends came to 11 bases. CDR3 amino acids: CASSPTLGYNEQFF. Written as DNA, the CDR3 is TGTGCCAGCAGCCCGACCCTAGGCTACAATGAGCAGTTCTTC.

The J gene is TRBJ2-3, the V gene TRBV7-2; D possibly uses TRBD1 or TRBD2 (6 bases each). CDR1 and CDR2 from the germline V gene are SGHTA and FQGNSA. This CDR3 has 16 residues. V lost 2 bases and J 3 bases, leaving 15 bases between the germline ends. This CDR3 reads CASSLRPGAGTDTQYF. The CDR3 DNA follows: TGTGCCAGCAGCTTAAGACCGGGGGCGGGGACAGATACGCAGTATTTT.

The chain joins TRBV7-2 to TRBJ2-5, with D unresolved. Germline V gene lookup returns CDR1 SGHTA and CDR2 FQGNSA. The V and J ends lost 2 bases and 1 base respectively, with 8 bases between them. The CDR3 is 14 residues long. The CDR3 sequence: CTSSLIVFQETQYF. The CDR3 coding sequence is TGTACCAGCAGCTTAATAGTATTCCAAGAGACCCAGTACTTC. The full variable domain, its missing parts supplied by reference TRBV7-2 and TRBJ2-5, is GAGVSQSPSNKVTEKGKDVELRCDPISGHTALYWYRQSLGQGLEFLIYFQGNSAPDKSGLPSDRFSAERTGGSVSTLTIQRTQQEDSAVYLCTSSLIVFQETQYFGPGTRLLVL.

The rearrangement links TRBV28 to TRBJ1-5; perhaps TRBD1 as D (5 bases). There are 15 residues in the CDR3. The germline V and J ends were trimmed by 6 bases and 5 bases, with 17 bases remaining between them. Germline-derived CDR1 and CDR2 are MDHEN and SYDVKM. The CDR3 DNA reads TGTGCCAGCAGCCAAGCCGCCAGGGCGGATCAGCCCCAGCATTTT. As protein: CASSQAARADQPQHF.

This clone has more than one count but fewer than ten. The chain combines TRBV5-4 with TRBJ2-3; no clear D. V gave up 4 bases and J gave up 4 bases, with 16 bases separating them. Germline loops: CDR1 SGHNT, CDR2 YYREEE (reference sequence). This CDR3 region has 15 residues. CDR3 sequence (DNA): TGTGCCAGCAGCCTCTCTTCGGTAGACTCAGATACGCAGTATTTT. Translation gives CASSLSSVDSDTQYF.